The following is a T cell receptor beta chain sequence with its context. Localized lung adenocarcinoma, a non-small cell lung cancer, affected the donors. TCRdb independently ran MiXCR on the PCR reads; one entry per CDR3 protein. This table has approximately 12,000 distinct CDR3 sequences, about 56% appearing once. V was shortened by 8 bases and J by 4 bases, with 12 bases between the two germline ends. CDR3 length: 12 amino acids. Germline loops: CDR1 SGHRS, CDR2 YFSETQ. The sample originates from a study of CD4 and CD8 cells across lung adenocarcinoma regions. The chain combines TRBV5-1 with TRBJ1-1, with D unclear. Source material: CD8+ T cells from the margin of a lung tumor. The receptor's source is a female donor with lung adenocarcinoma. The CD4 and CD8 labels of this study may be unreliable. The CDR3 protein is CASRAEGTEAFF. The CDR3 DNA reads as TGCGCCAGTAGGGCGGAGGGCACTGAAGCTTTCTTT.